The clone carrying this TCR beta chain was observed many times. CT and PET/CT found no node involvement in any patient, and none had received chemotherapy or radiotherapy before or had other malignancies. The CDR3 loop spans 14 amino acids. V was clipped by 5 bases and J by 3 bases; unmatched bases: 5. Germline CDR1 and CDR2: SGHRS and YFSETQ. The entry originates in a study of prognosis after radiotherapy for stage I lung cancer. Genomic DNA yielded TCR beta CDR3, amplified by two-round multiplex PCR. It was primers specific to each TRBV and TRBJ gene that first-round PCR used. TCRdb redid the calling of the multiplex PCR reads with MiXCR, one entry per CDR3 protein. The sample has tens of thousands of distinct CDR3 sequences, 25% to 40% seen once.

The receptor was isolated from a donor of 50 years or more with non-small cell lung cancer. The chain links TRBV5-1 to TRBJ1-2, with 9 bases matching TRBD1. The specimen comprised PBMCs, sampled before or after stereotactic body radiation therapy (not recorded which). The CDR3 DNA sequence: TGCGCCAGCAGACCGGGACAGGGAGACTATGGCTACACCTTC. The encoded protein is CASRPGQGDYGYTF.